A single sample gave rise to the 31 T cell receptor beta chains below, sequenced in a study of blood T cell repertoires in COVID-19. Assay: immunoSEQ multiplex PCR; the TCRdb copy retains only in-frame clones and omits some. The table lists roughly 340,000 clones, almost 90% of them singletons. The source material was peripheral blood. Receptors were obtained from a woman between 70 and 85 years old with COVID-19, enrolled during active disease.

The gene calls are TRBV12-1 and TRBJ1-4. TRBV12-1 is tagged as a pseudogene. The CDR3 sequence is 13 residues long. The CDR3 DNA follows: TGTGCCAGCAGCCGCGGACGGGAGGAAAAACTGTTTTTT. Its translation is CASSRGREEKLFF.

The rearrangement links TRBV5-1 to TRBJ2-7; possible D gene TRBD1, 7 bases. The CDR3 runs to 16 residues. V was clipped by 3 bases and J by 2 bases, with 18 bases between them. The germline V gene has CDR1 SGHRS and CDR2 YFSETQ. CDR3 coding DNA: TGCGCCAGCAGCTCAGTGTCGGGCAGGGGGGCCTACGAGCAGTACTTC. Amino acid sequence: CASSSVSGRGAYEQYF.

The gene calls are TRBV7-2 and TRBJ2-2, with a weak D call TRBD1 (7 bases). Trimming removed 5 bases from V and 6 bases from J, with 16 bases in between. Germline V CDR1 and CDR2: SGHTA, FQGNSA. The CDR3 loop spans 15 amino acids. CDR3 in DNA: TGTGCCAGCAGCCTCCAGGGGGGAGGACCCGGGGAGCTGTTTTTT. Translation gives CASSLQGGGPGELFF.

This chain connects TRBV5-1 to TRBJ2-3; 12 nucleotides match TRBD2. This CDR3 comprises 16 residues. CDR1 and CDR2 (germline): SGHRS, YFSETQ. V trimming: 2 bases; J trimming: 6 bases; junction bases outside the gene matches: 7. CDR3 loop: CASSLGRTSGVDTQYF. The CDR3 nucleotides are TGCGCCAGCAGCTTAGGGCGGACTAGCGGGGTGGATACGCAGTATTTT.

The V gene is TRBV19, the J gene TRBJ1-6, with D possibly TRBD1 on 6 matching bases. CDR1 and CDR2 from the germline V gene are LNHDA and SQIVND (reference sequence). Trimming shortened V by 5 bases and J by 7 bases, and 18 bases separated the two germline ends. The CDR3 loop spans 16 amino acids. CDR3 in amino acids: CASSPPGNRVNSPLHF. The CDR3 bases are TGTGCCAGTAGTCCTCCCGGTAACAGGGTCAATTCACCCCTCCACTTT.

In regard to this clone: Other nucleotide sequences from this sample produce the same CDR3. In DNA form, the CDR3 reads TGTGCCAGCTCACCGGACAGGAACGAAAAACTGTTTTTT. It is translated as CASSPDRNEKLFF. V gene TRBV18 combines with J gene TRBJ1-4; TRBD1 aligns across 7 bases. This CDR3 comprises 13 residues. V was clipped by 3 bases and J by 8 bases; unmatched bases: 3. CDR1 and CDR2 (germline): KGHSH, LQKENI.

The rearrangement uses TRBV5-1 and TRBJ1-2, with 7 bases identical to TRBD1. The ends lost 5 bases at V and 6 bases at J; junction bases unmatched: 7. The germline gives CDR1 SGHRS, CDR2 YFSETQ. The CDR3 is 13 residues long. CDR3 region: CASSRQGDDGYTF. CDR3 bases: TGCGCCAGCAGTCGACAGGGCGACGATGGCTACACCTTC. The variable domain in full, completed from reference TRBV5-1 and TRBJ1-2, reads KAGVTQTPRYLIKTRGQQVTLSCSPISGHRSVSWYQQTPGQGLQFLFEYFSETQRNKGNFPGRFSGRQFSNSRSEMNVSTLELGDSALYLCASSRQGDDGYTFGSGTRLTVV.

CDR3 nucleotide sequence: TGTGCCAGCAGCCAAGATTGGACAGCACTGAAAAAACTGTTTTTT. Translation: CASSQDWTALKKLFF. This rearrangement joins TRBV4-2 to TRBJ1-4; the D gene is possibly TRBD1 (6 bases). Germline CDR1 reads LGHNA; CDR2 reads YNFKEQ. The CDR3 is 15 residues long. Deletions cut 0 bases from V and 9 bases from J, with 14 bases between.

This rearrangement joins TRBV19 to TRBJ2-5; no definite D call. Trimming took off 0 bases at V and 4 bases at J, with 9 bases between the two ends. The CDR3 runs 14 residues. CDR1 and CDR2 (germline): LNHDA, SQIVND (reference sequence). CDR3 nucleotides: TGTGCCAGTAGTATAGAGGGCCCAGCAGAGACCCAGTACTTC. The encoded protein is CASSIEGPAETQYF.

The gene calls are TRBV12-3 or TRBV12-4 and TRBJ1-2, with D hard to call. Trimming removed 4 bases from V and 4 bases from J, with 10 bases in between. The CDR3 sequence is 13 residues long. CDR3 protein: CASSSSLIYGYTF. The CDR3 coding sequence is TGTGCCAGCAGTTCGAGCCTGATCTATGGCTACACCTTC.

The chain links TRBV24-1 to TRBJ1-5; no definite D call. Germline values: CDR1 KGHDR, CDR2 SFDVKD. Trimming cost V 5 bases and J 0 bases, with 7 bases left between them. The CDR3 length is 14 residues. CDR3 sequence: CATSAGGSNQPQHF. CDR3 nucleotides: TGTGCCACCAGTGCCGGTGGTAGCAATCAGCCCCAGCATTTT.

The chain has TRBV10-3 and TRBJ1-5; 10 nucleotides align to TRBD1. The CDR3 length is 15 residues. The germline V gene has CDR1 ENHRY and CDR2 SYGVKD. The V segment lost 6 bases and the J segment 4 bases; nucleotides outside the gene matches: 6. The CDR3 sequence: CAISGGQGSNQPQHF. The CDR3 coding sequence is TGTGCCATCAGCGGGGGACAGGGGTCGAATCAGCCCCAGCATTTT.

This chain connects TRBV5-1 to TRBJ2-5; D is possibly TRBD2 (7 bases). This CDR3 spans 15 amino acids. CDR1 is SGHRS and CDR2 is YFSETQ in the germline V gene. V was cut by 4 bases and J by 4 bases, with 17 bases left in between. As DNA, the CDR3 is TGCGCCAGCAGCCCCCAAGGGGGGGATGGAGAGACCCAGTACTTC. This encodes CASSPQGGDGETQYF.

This chain joins TRBV12-3 or TRBV12-4 and TRBJ1-4, with a tentative D call TRBD1 (5 bases). The CDR3 is 12 amino acids. V was trimmed by 2 bases and J by 8 bases, leaving 6 bases between them. The DNA for the CDR3 is TGTGCCAGCAGTTTATCAGGGGAAAAACTGTTTTTT. This translates into CASSLSGEKLFF.

This chain links TRBV6-4 with TRBJ2-7, with D perhaps matching TRBD1 (6 bases). This CDR3 is built from 16 residues. Germline loops: CDR1 MRHNA, CDR2 SNTAGT. V lost 4 bases and J lost 3, with 19 bases in between. CDR3 amino acids: CASSGPDRPLVYEQYF. As DNA, the CDR3 is TGTGCCAGCAGTGGCCCCGACAGGCCCCTGGTCTACGAGCAGTACTTC.

The chain links TRBV5-1 to TRBJ1-2, with a possible D match to TRBD1 (6 bases). The CDR3 loop spans 14 amino acids. Germline loops: CDR1 SGHRS, CDR2 YFSETQ. The V end was cut by 1 base, the J end by 7 bases, with 14 bases between. As DNA, the CDR3 is TGCGCCAGCAGCTTGACCCCAGGGGAAGGTGGCTACACCTTC. Protein product: CASSLTPGEGGYTF.

V usage is TRBV21-1 and J usage is TRBJ1-2. TRBV21-1 is a pseudogene locus. The CDR3 contains 11 residues. The CDR3 region has the DNA TGTGCCAATGGAGGGGCCCCTGGCTACACCTTC. Protein: CANGGAPGYTF.

In this sample, this clone turned up once. The chain joins TRBV20-1 to TRBJ2-5, with D perhaps TRBD1 (6 bases). CDR1 is DFQATT and CDR2 is SNEGSKA in the germline V gene (reference sequence). The CDR3 runs to 16 residues. V dropped 5 bases and J dropped 2 bases, with 21 bases sitting between them. CDR3 in amino acids: CSARDTGRGDQETQYF. CDR3 sequence (DNA): TGCAGTGCTCGTGATACAGGGCGCGGAGATCAAGAGACCCAGTACTTC.

The chain is built from TRBV15 and TRBJ1-5; 7 nucleotides line up with TRBD1. Trimming removed 5 bases from V and 2 bases from J; junction bases left unmatched: 3. Germline CDR1 is LNHNV and CDR2 is YYDKDF (reference sequence). The CDR3 extends over 14 amino acids. The CDR3 reads CATSSQGGNQPQHF. The CDR3 nucleotides read TGTGCCACCAGCTCTCAGGGGGGCAATCAGCCCCAGCATTTT.

The rearrangement links TRBV11-2 to TRBJ1-6; possible D gene TRBD1, 6 bases. The V end was cut by 5 bases, the J end by 7 bases, with 15 bases between. CDR1 and CDR2 (germline): SGHAT, FQNNGV. CDR3 length equals 15 residues. The CDR3 here is CASSVGGTKNSPLHF. The CDR3, as DNA: TGTGCCAGCAGCGTAGGGGGGACAAAGAATTCACCCCTCCACTTT. The variable domain in full, completed from reference TRBV11-2 and TRBJ1-6, reads EAGVAQSPRYKIIEKRQSVAFWCNPISGHATLYWYQQILGQGPKLLIQFQNNGVVDDSQLPKDRFSAERLKGVDSTLKIQPAKLEDSAVYLCASSVGGTKNSPLHFGNGTRLTVT.

The chain links TRBV27 to TRBJ1-2; TRBD1 might be the D (6 bases). This CDR3 has 14 residues. Between the trimmed V and J ends, which lost 6 bases and 1 base, there was a span of 12 bases. Germline lookup yields CDR1 MNHEY and CDR2 SMNVEV (reference sequence). Here the CDR3 reads CASRMNRDNYGYTF. The CDR3 nucleotides are TGTGCCAGCAGGATGAACAGGGATAACTATGGCTACACCTTC.

The chain employs TRBV19 and TRBJ1-2; D not certain. From germline, CDR1 is LNHDA and CDR2 SQIVND (reference sequence). Trimming pared 6 bases from V and 4 bases from J, leaving 9 bases between. The CDR3 is 12 amino acids. The CDR3 sequence: CASSQFLYGYTF. CDR3 DNA sequence: TGTGCCAGTAGCCAGTTTCTCTATGGCTACACCTTC.

The rearrangement joins TRBV6-5 to TRBJ2-3; 8 bases line up with TRBD2. CDR3 size: 13 residues. Germline V CDR1 and CDR2: MNHEY, SVGAGI. As DNA, the CDR3 is TGTGCGGTGGAGATAGCGGGGATGGATACGCAGTATTTT. Translated: CAVEIAGMDTQYF.

CDR3 coding DNA: TGTGCCTGGAGTGCTGGGAGTGGAGTCCAAGAGACCCAGTACTTC. Amino acid sequence: CAWSAGSGVQETQYF. The chain employs TRBV30 and TRBJ2-5; maybe TRBD2 (5 bases). The CDR3 totals 15 residues. The V end lost 1 base, the J end lost 1 base, and 13 bases lay between the germline ends. Germline V lookup: CDR1 GTSNPN, CDR2 SVGIG (reference sequence).

The chain joins TRBV18 to TRBJ2-1; 12 positions agree with TRBD2. V dropped 0 bases and J dropped 5; count of bases not matched to a gene: 5. The length of the CDR3 is 17 residues. CDR1 is KGHSH and CDR2 is LQKENI in the germline V gene. In DNA form, the CDR3 reads TGTGCCAGCTCACCACCCAGGACTAGCGGGGCCGACAATGAGCAGTTCTTC. This codes for CASSPPRTSGADNEQFF. The variable domain in full, with the rest retrieved from reference TRBV18 and TRBJ2-1, is NAGVMQNPRHLVRRRGQEARLRCSPMKGHSHVYWYRQLPEEGLKFMVYLQKENIIDESGMPKERFSAEFPKEGPSILRIQQVVRGDSAAYFCASSPPRTSGADNEQFFGPGTRLTVL.

In DNA form, the CDR3 reads TGCGCCAGCAGCCTCCAGGGGGACACTGAAGCTTTCTTT. This gives the protein CASSLQGDTEAFF. This chain uses TRBV10-1 with TRBJ1-1; 7 nucleotides agree with TRBD1. With V trimmed by 6 bases and J by 3 bases, 4 bases remained unmatched. The length of the CDR3 is 13 residues. Germline V gene sequence: CDR1 WNHNN, CDR2 SYGVQD (reference sequence).

The J gene is TRBJ2-7, the V gene TRBV7-9; TRBD2 matches 8 bases. J lost 3 bases, V lost 5 bases, and 6 bases had no gene match. Germline V gives CDR1 SEHNR, CDR2 FQNEAQ (reference sequence). There are 14 residues in the CDR3. The CDR3 reads CASSPQRGGYEQYF. The CDR3 bases are TGTGCCAGCAGCCCTCAACGGGGGGGCTACGAGCAGTACTTC.

The rearrangement joins TRBV19 to TRBJ2-1, with 7 bases that match TRBD1. The CDR3 length is 16 residues. The germline V gene has CDR1 LNHDA and CDR2 SQIVND (reference sequence). After removal of 5 bases from V and 7 bases from J, the junction contained 14 bases not matched to a gene. The CDR3 here is CASSLLLTGSFNEQFF. In DNA, the CDR3 is TGTGCCAGTAGTCTCCTCCTGACAGGGTCTTTTAATGAGCAGTTCTTC.

The J gene is TRBJ2-7, the V gene TRBV27, with 12 bases aligning to TRBD2. Germline CDR1 and CDR2: MNHEY and SMNVEV (reference sequence). V lost 6 bases, J lost 2 bases, and 5 bases stayed unmatched. CDR3 length: 15 amino acids. CDR3 sequence: CASSTGLAGTYEQYF. As DNA, the CDR3 is TGTGCCAGCAGCACAGGACTAGCGGGAACCTACGAGCAGTACTTC.

The chain joins TRBV4-1 to TRBJ1-6; TRBD1 aligns across 9 bases. Germline CDR1 is MGHRA and CDR2 is YSYEKL. Germline trimming cut 0 bases from V and 8 bases from J; bases unmatched to any gene: 5. This CDR3 contains 16 residues. This CDR3 reads CASSQEMGQGHSPLHF. In DNA form, the CDR3 reads TGCGCCAGCAGCCAAGAAATGGGACAGGGTCATTCACCCCTCCACTTT.

The chain combines TRBV30 with TRBJ1-4; no clear D. V lost 0 bases and J lost 7, with 9 bases in between. This CDR3 has 13 amino acids. CDR1 and CDR2 (germline): GTSNPN, SVGIG (reference sequence). CDR3 sequence: CAWSVQMSEKLFF. As DNA, the CDR3 is TGTGCCTGGAGTGTACAGATGAGTGAAAAACTGTTTTTT.